This note documents a single T cell receptor (beta chain) sequence. Its antigen is not identified. This record belongs to a study of chemoradiotherapy in HPV16-positive cancers. The wider study: Functional T-cell assays on two HPV16-positive patients' cells defined candidate HPV-specific clones and common TCR motifs.

Sequencing was performed with immunoSEQ multiplex PCR; in TCRdb, only in-frame clones are kept and a portion is missing. This table has tens of thousands of clones, about 85% appearing once. Study-level findings and limits: Candidate HPV-specific clones and E7-related TCR motifs grew in tumor during treatment. HPV-responsive T-cell expansion during chemoradiotherapy was linked to improved recurrence-free survival in HPV16-positive patients. HPV-specific T cells were functionally defined from only two HPV16-positive patients.

CDR3 length: 13 amino acids. Germline-derived CDR1 and CDR2 are SGHVS and FNYEAQ. Trimming pared 6 bases from V and 6 bases from J, leaving 11 bases between. V and J are TRBV7-6 and TRBJ2-2, with D maybe TRBD1 (6 bases). The receptor was derived from a human donor with HPV-associated anogenital cancer. The sequencing here drew on blood, taken from a patient who underwent chemoradiotherapy. CDR3 sequence reads: CASSHQGPGELFF. The DNA for the CDR3 is TGTGCCAGCAGTCATCAGGGGCCCGGGGAGCTGTTTTTT.